Below are 24 T cell receptor beta chains sequenced from a single sample in a study of T cells in Graves' hyperthyroidism and ophthalmopathy (dated by TCRdb to about 2019). Receptor libraries were prepared by multiplex PCR. Sequencing was carried out with an Illumina HiSeq 2000. The TCR beta CDR3 regions were amplified from RNA transcripts. For the first round of RT-PCR on the TCR CDR3, the HTBI primer set was used together with the Qiagen OneStep RT-PCR kit. The public sequencing data were trimmed at Q25 with fastp and processed into clonotypes with MiXCR by TCRdb, which kept only in-frame beta chains. For every CDR3 protein sequence, its rows merge into one entry that carries the most common genes and DNA. This sample lists under 700,000 distinct CDR3 sequences; 16% were detected once. The ten largest account for around 19% of the sample. The specimen was blood. The receptors here all came from a woman under 30 with Graves' hyperthyroidism.

This clonotype was seen at least ten times. This chain connects TRBV12-5 to TRBJ1-3; a possible D gene is TRBD1 (6 bases). Germline V gene lookup returns CDR1 LGHNT and CDR2 FRNRAP. V lost 2 bases, J lost 0 bases, and 11 bases lay in between. There are 16 residues in the CDR3. The CDR3 sequence is CASGLPGVSSGNTIYF. The CDR3 DNA sequence: TGTGCTAGTGGTTTGCCAGGGGTCTCCTCTGGAAACACCATATATTTT. The complete variable domain, with remaining parts taken from reference TRBV12-5 and TRBJ1-3, reads DARVTQTPRHKVTEMGQEVTMRCQPILGHNTVFWYRQTMMQGLELLAYFRNRAPLDDSGMPKDRFSAEMPDATLATLKIQPSEPRDSAVYFCASGLPGVSSGNTIYFGEGSWLTVV.

This clonotype was seen repeatedly, ten times or more. V usage is TRBV15 and J usage is TRBJ1-1, with D unresolved. Trimming took off 0 bases at V and 4 bases at J, with 9 bases between the two ends. The CDR3 runs to 14 residues. Germline V gene data show CDR1 as LNHNV and CDR2 as YYDKDF (reference sequence). The CDR3 bases are TGTGCCACCAGCAGAGATAAGGGTGGCACTGAAGCTTTCTTT. Translation: CATSRDKGGTEAFF. Based on the CDR3 plus reference TRBV15 and TRBJ1-1, the full variable domain is DAMVIQNPRYQVTQFGKPVTLSCSQTLNHNVMYWYQQKSSQAPKLLFHYYDKDFNNEADTPDNFQSRRPNTSFCFLDIRSPGLGDTAMYLCATSRDKGGTEAFFGQGTRLTVV.

The chain joins TRBV10-3 to TRBJ2-3; TRBD2 matches at 8 bases. Germline values: CDR1 ENHRY, CDR2 SYGVKD. V lost 6 bases to trimming and J lost 1 base; unmatched junction nucleotides: 3. This CDR3 spans 14 amino acids. The CDR3 region has the DNA TGTGCCATCAGCGAGACTAGCGGCACAGATACGCAGTATTTT. Its translation: CAISETSGTDTQYF.

The gene calls are TRBV6-2 or TRBV6-3 and TRBJ1-6; D may be TRBD1 (5 bases). The CDR3 has 14 amino acids. With 2 bases removed from V and 9 bases from J, the gap between germline ends came to 11 bases. The germline gives CDR1 MNHEY, CDR2 SVGEGT. The DNA for the CDR3 is TGTGCCAGCAGTTACCCAGGGAAAGCTTCACCCCTCCACTTT. Protein sequence: CASSYPGKASPLHF.

Comments on this clonotype: Germline is not matched at one junction end, which may reflect a read error. The chain's CDR3 is CASSEYRAGFTDTQYF. CDR3 nucleotide sequence: TGTGCTAGCAGTGAATATAGGGCAGGTTTCACAGATACGCAGTATTTT. This sequence joins TRBV25-1 and TRBJ2-3; D gene uncertain. The CDR3 is 16 amino acids. Germline CDR1 and CDR2: MGHDK and SYGVNS.

This clonotype was detected ten times or more. The chain has TRBV12-3 or TRBV12-4 and TRBJ2-2; D not certain. Deletions cut 5 bases from V and 5 bases from J, with 9 bases between. The CDR3 sequence is 13 residues long. The CDR3: CASSPRRTGELFF. The CDR3 nucleotides are TGTGCCAGCAGTCCACGGCGAACCGGGGAGCTGTTTTTT.

This clonotype appeared many times. The chain uses TRBV6-1 and TRBJ1-4; 7 bases align to TRBD1. Germline CDR1 reads MNHNS; CDR2 reads SASEGT. CDR3 length: 14 amino acids. V shed 6 bases and J 3 bases; nucleotides not matched to a gene: 4. The CDR3 sequence: CASRDRRSNEKLFF. As DNA, the CDR3 is TGTGCCAGCAGGGACAGGAGATCTAATGAAAAACTGTTTTTT.

Note on this clonotype: The junction departs from germline at one end; a sequencing error may be responsible. This sequence joins TRBV7-9 and TRBJ1-5; D possibly corresponds to TRBD1 (5 bases). CDR3 length: 16 residues. Germline V gives CDR1 SEHNR, CDR2 FQNEAQ (reference sequence). In DNA, the CDR3 is TGTGCCAGCAGCTCCCGAATATGGGAGGGGAATCAGCCCCGGCATTTT. Translating it yields CASSSRIWEGNQPRHF.

This clonotype was found many times. The genes are TRBV20-1 and TRBJ1-2; TRBD1 matches at 8 bases. This CDR3 is built from 15 residues. The trim removed 1 base at V and 3 bases at J, leaving 7 bases unmatched. The germline gives CDR1 DFQATT, CDR2 SNEGSKA (reference sequence). The CDR3 DNA follows: TGCAGTGCTAGAGGGACAAAGGACAGGGACTATGGCTACACCTTC. Encoded protein: CSARGTKDRDYGYTF.

This chain uses TRBV6-1 with TRBJ2-7; 9 nucleotides line up with TRBD1. The CDR3 is 14 residues long. With 5 bases clipped from V and 4 bases from J, the junction kept 6 bases outside the gene matches. Germline lookup yields CDR1 MNHNS and CDR2 SASEGT. In DNA, the CDR3 is TGTGCCAGCAGTATAACAGGGGGCGTTTACGAGCAGTACTTC. It codes for CASSITGGVYEQYF.

V usage is TRBV7-9 and J usage is TRBJ1-4, with no clear D. Per the germline V gene, CDR1 is SEHNR and CDR2 is FQNEAQ (reference sequence). The CDR3 is 16 residues long. V shed 5 bases and J shed 4 bases, with 17 bases lying between them. CDR3 amino acids: CASSRGEGQINEKLFF. The CDR3 nucleotides are TGTGCCAGCAGCAGAGGAGAAGGGCAGATTAATGAAAAACTGTTTTTT.

This clonotype has ten or more counts. The J gene is TRBJ1-4, the V gene TRBV18; D is uncertain. This CDR3 is built from 15 residues. Germline V lookup: CDR1 KGHSH, CDR2 LQKENI. V shed 4 bases and J shed 8 bases, with 17 bases lying between them. The CDR3 spells CASSREKAGKEKLFF. For the CDR3, the DNA is TGTGCCAGCTCACGCGAAAAGGCCGGAAAGGAAAAACTGTTTTTT.

This clonotype was detected only a few times. The chain joins TRBV6-2 or TRBV6-3 to TRBJ2-7; 7 nucleotides line up with TRBD2. Looked up from germline, CDR1 is MNHEY and CDR2 is SVGEGT. This CDR3 comprises 11 residues. V lost 6 bases to trimming and J lost 6 bases; unmatched junction nucleotides: 2. CDR3 in DNA: TGTGCCAGCAGCCGGACTAGCGAGCAGTACTTC. Translation gives CASSRTSEQYF.

Many counts were recorded for this clonotype. V usage is TRBV29-1 and J usage is TRBJ2-5, with 12 bases matching TRBD1. The CDR3 is 14 amino acids. The V and J ends lost 1 base and 5 bases, in that order; junction bases with no gene match: 2. The germline gives CDR1 SQVTM, CDR2 ANQGSEA. The CDR3 protein is CSVEGGTGGETQYF. Here the CDR3 DNA reads TGCAGCGTTGAAGGGGGGACAGGGGGCGAGACCCAGTACTTC. Variable domain in full (rest from reference TRBV29-1 and TRBJ2-5): SAVISQKPSRDICQRGTSLTIQCQVDSQVTMMFWYRQQPGQSLTLIATANQGSEATYESGFVIDKFPISRPNLTFSTLTVSNMSPEDSSIYLCSVEGGTGGETQYFGPGTRLLVL.

The chain combines TRBV6-2 or TRBV6-3 with TRBJ1-5, with D hard to call. CDR1 is MNHEY and CDR2 is SVGEGT in the germline V gene. V lost 2 bases, J lost 9 bases, and 5 bases lay in between. The CDR3 is made up of 11 amino acids. CDR3: CASSYPGPQHF. DNA of the CDR3: TGTGCCAGCAGTTACCCGGGGCCCCAGCATTTT.

This clonotype was counted many times. The rearrangement uses TRBV10-3 and TRBJ2-1; TRBD2 matches at 8 bases. Germline trimming cut 2 bases from V and 6 bases from J; bases unmatched to any gene: 6. Germline loops: CDR1 ENHRY, CDR2 SYGVKD. The CDR3 sequence is 15 residues long. CDR3 in amino acids: CAISEGTSMGNEQFF. DNA for the CDR3: TGTGCCATCAGTGAGGGGACTAGTATGGGCAATGAGCAGTTCTTC.

This clonotype was counted a few times. The gene calls are TRBV20-1 and TRBJ2-1; 7 bases agree with TRBD1. V lost 6 bases and J lost 5; bases outside the gene matches: 4. Germline V CDR1 and CDR2: DFQATT, SNEGSKA (reference sequence). This CDR3 is built from 12 residues. DNA for the CDR3: TGCAGTGCACTGGGACAGCACAATGAGCAGTTCTTC. Protein sequence: CSALGQHNEQFF.

This clonotype came up many times. This chain links TRBV3-1 with TRBJ2-3; D possibly matches TRBD1 or TRBD2 (5 bases each). The CDR3 sequence is 16 residues long. V was shortened by 3 bases and J by 8 bases, with 21 bases between the two germline ends. Per germline, CDR1 LGHDT and CDR2 YNNKEL (reference sequence). The CDR3 protein is CASSQSFERSQGTQYF. For the CDR3, the DNA is TGTGCCAGCAGCCAGTCCTTTGAGCGGTCGCAGGGTACGCAGTATTTT.

The chain combines TRBV12-3 or TRBV12-4 with TRBJ1-6, with 7 bases aligning to TRBD1. Trimming took 5 bases from V and 6 from J; bases not matched to a gene: 4. The CDR3 totals 14 residues. This CDR3 reads CASSRQGGNSPLHF. The CDR3 nucleotides read TGTGCCAGCAGTCGACAGGGCGGTAATTCACCCCTCCACTTT.

The chain employs TRBV6-2 or TRBV6-3 and TRBJ2-7; no firm D call. V lost 5 bases and J lost 5, with 16 bases in between. The germline CDR1 and CDR2 sequences are MNHEY and SVGEGT. The CDR3 contains 14 residues. The CDR3 is CASSAASGAHEQYF. The CDR3 nucleotides are TGTGCCAGCAGTGCCGCATCAGGTGCCCACGAGCAGTACTTC.

The gene calls are TRBV5-1 and TRBJ2-1; 7 nucleotides agree with TRBD2. The CDR3 extends over 16 amino acids. V lost 5 bases, J lost 0 bases, and 8 bases stayed unmatched. Germline V gene data show CDR1 as SGHRS and CDR2 as YFSETQ. This chain's CDR3 is CASRLPSGASYNEQFF. The CDR3 nucleotides read TGCGCCAGCAGGTTACCGAGCGGGGCCTCCTACAATGAGCAGTTCTTC.

The J gene is TRBJ2-1, the V gene TRBV2, with 13 bases lining up with TRBD2. Germline values: CDR1 SNHLY, CDR2 FYNNEI. The CDR3 spans 17 residues. The V and J ends lost 1 base and 8 bases, in that order; junction bases with no gene match: 8. The CDR3 nucleotides are TGTGCCAGCAGTGAAGTGACCTTACTAGCGGGGGGGCATGAGCAGTTCTTC. Translating it yields CASSEVTLLAGGHEQFF.

This clonotype turned up a few times. This chain links TRBV6-1 with TRBJ1-2; 7 bases align to TRBD1. The V and J ends lost 7 bases and 0 bases, in that order; junction bases with no gene match: 5. Germline V gene data show CDR1 as MNHNS and CDR2 as SASEGT. The CDR3 sequence is 14 residues long. DNA for the CDR3: TGTGCCAGCATCCATGGACAGGCTAACTATGGCTACACCTTC. As protein: CASIHGQANYGYTF.

To note about this clonotype: This could be a read error, since a much larger clone is one nucleotide away. V is TRBV7-9 and J is TRBJ2-1; the D is unclear. Per the germline V gene, CDR1 is SEHNR and CDR2 is FQNEAQ (reference sequence). This CDR3 contains 12 residues. Trimming removed 5 bases from V and 8 bases from J, with 10 bases in between. CDR3 nucleotide sequence: TGTGCCAGCAGCCTCCCCCCCGATGAGCAGTTCTTC. Translation: CASSLPPDEQFF.